This entry lists 19 T cell receptor beta chains sequenced from one sample in a study of blood T cell repertoires in COVID-19. Assay used: immunoSEQ multiplex PCR; TCRdb lists only in-frame clones, some missing. The data show about 480,000 clones, with roughly 90% seen just once and less than 2% held by the top ten. Source material: PBMCs or T cells enriched from blood (not recorded which). Receptors were obtained from a woman between 40 and 55 years old who had recovered from COVID-19.

The chain is built from TRBV6-5 and TRBJ1-4; 7 bases match TRBD1. Germline lookup yields CDR1 MNHEY and CDR2 SVGAGI. The CDR3 extends over 15 amino acids. The V gene end was trimmed by 5 bases and the J gene end by 6 bases; junction bases not matched to a gene: 9. The CDR3 DNA is TGTGCCAGCAGTCACCGACAGGGCATGGATGAAAAACTGTTTTTT. Its translation: CASSHRQGMDEKLFF.

The rearrangement joins TRBV4-3 to TRBJ2-1, with TRBD2 as a possible D gene (6 bases). Trimming shortened V by 1 base and J by 2 bases, and 9 bases separated the two germline ends. The CDR3 sequence is 15 residues long. CDR1 is LGHNA and CDR2 is YSLEER in the germline V gene. CDR3 DNA sequence: TGCGCCAGCAGCCAAGCGGGACTCACCTACAATGAGCAGTTCTTC. Translating gives CASSQAGLTYNEQFF.

The J gene is TRBJ2-1, the V gene TRBV6-2 or TRBV6-3; D is ambiguous. CDR1 and CDR2 from the germline V gene are MNHEY and SVGEGT. V gave up 2 bases and J gave up 6 bases, with 5 bases separating them. The CDR3 is made up of 12 amino acids. CDR3 DNA sequence: TGTGCCAGCAGTTACCCCTTCAATGAGCAGTTCTTC. Its translation: CASSYPFNEQFF.

V is TRBV7-9 and J is TRBJ1-1; D is unclear. The V end was cut by 1 base, the J end by 5 bases, with 14 bases between. Germline V gene data show CDR1 as SEHNR and CDR2 as FQNEAQ (reference sequence). This CDR3 region has 15 residues. In DNA, the CDR3 is TGTGCCAGCAGCTTAGTTGTGGGTCCCGGGACTGAAGCTTTCTTT. It codes for CASSLVVGPGTEAFF. The whole variable domain, remainder taken from reference TRBV7-9 and TRBJ1-1, is DTGVSQNPRHKITKRGQNVTFRCDPISEHNRLYWYRQTLGQGPEFLTYFQNEAQLEKSRLLSDRFSAERPKGSFSTLEIQRTEQGDSAMYLCASSLVVGPGTEAFFGQGTRLTVV.

The V and J genes are TRBV6-1 and TRBJ1-1; D is uncertain. Per germline, CDR1 MNHNS and CDR2 SASEGT. The CDR3 totals 14 residues. The V gene lost 1 base and the J gene lost 5 bases, with 11 bases spanning the gap. CDR3 bases: TGTGCCAGCAGTGAAGTGCCGGGTGCGACTGAAGCTTTCTTT. Its translation: CASSEVPGATEAFF.

The J gene is TRBJ1-1, the V gene TRBV14; maybe TRBD1 (5 bases). CDR1 is SGHDN and CDR2 is FVKESK in the germline V gene. V was cut by 8 bases and J by 2 bases, with 9 bases left in between. The CDR3 is 12 residues long. The CDR3 DNA reads as TGTGCCAGCGGAAGGGGAAACACTGAAGCTTTCTTT. Encoded protein: CASGRGNTEAFF.

The chain is built from TRBV7-2 and TRBJ2-4, with 8 bases identical to TRBD2. CDR1 and CDR2 (germline): SGHTA, FQGNSA. The CDR3 has 14 residues. The ends lost 3 bases at V and 9 bases at J; junction bases unmatched: 7. The CDR3 DNA follows: TGTGCCAGCAGCTTCTGGGCGGGAGGAGGCATTCAGTACTTC. Amino acid sequence: CASSFWAGGGIQYF.

This clone showed up many times. This sequence joins TRBV7-9 and TRBJ2-1, with 8 bases identical to TRBD1. This CDR3 has 18 residues. Per the germline V gene, CDR1 is SEHNR and CDR2 is FQNEAQ (reference sequence). J gave up 5 bases and V 5 bases, and 17 bases lay outside the gene matches. The CDR3 bases are TGTGCCAGCAGCCCCGGGTGGTCAGGGGGCCGTCGGGACAATGAGCAGTTCTTC. This codes for CASSPGWSGGRRDNEQFF.

The rearrangement links TRBV3-1 (or the pseudogene TRBV3-2) to TRBJ1-6; D is unclear. V lost 0 bases to trimming and J lost 3 bases, with 9 bases between them. The V gene's germline CDR1 is LGHDT and CDR2 YNNKEL (reference sequence). The CDR3 totals 16 residues. CDR3 region: CASSQDQTDYNSPLHF. The CDR3 DNA is TGTGCCAGCAGCCAAGATCAGACTGACTATAATTCACCCCTCCACTTT.

The CDR3 DNA reads TGTGCCAGCAGACGGCAGACAGGGGGCTACACCTTC. This translates into CASRRQTGGYTF. This rearrangement joins TRBV6-5 to TRBJ1-2; 7 bases are shared with TRBD1. The CDR3 sequence is 12 residues long. Trimming cost V 6 bases and J 8 bases; bases outside gene matches: 6. CDR1 is MNHEY and CDR2 is SVGAGI in the germline V gene.

The chain employs TRBV24-1 and TRBJ1-2, with D hard to call. This CDR3 is built from 11 residues. Trimming left V 6 bases short and J 5 bases short, with 6 bases between. Germline loops: CDR1 KGHDR, CDR2 SFDVKD. The CDR3: CATSSGYGYTF. The CDR3 coding sequence is TGTGCCACCAGTTCGGGGTATGGCTACACCTTC.

The table lists this clone with a count of one. The rearrangement joins TRBV5-5 to TRBJ2-1; D is perhaps TRBD1 (5 bases). The CDR3 loop spans 16 amino acids. The ends were cut back, 6 bases at V and 5 bases at J, with 21 bases in the middle. CDR1 is SGHKS, CDR2 YYEKEE, per germline (reference sequence). The CDR3 bases are TGTGCCAGCACCCCCCTCGGAAACGACAGAAACAATGAGCAGTTCTTC. Translated: CASTPLGNDRNNEQFF. The full variable domain, rest sourced from reference TRBV5-5 and TRBJ2-1, is DAGVTQSPTHLIKTRGQQVTLRCSPISGHKSVSWYQQVLGQGPQFIFQYYEKEERGRGNFPDRFSARQFPNYSSELNVNALLLGDSALYLCASTPLGNDRNNEQFFGPGTRLTVL.

This clone was found a few times. The rearrangement joins TRBV3-1 (or the pseudogene TRBV3-2) to TRBJ1-2; 9 positions agree with TRBD1. The trim removed 3 bases at V and 8 bases at J, leaving 10 bases unmatched. The CDR3 is 15 amino acids. Germline V gene sequence: CDR1 LGHDT, CDR2 YNNKEL (reference sequence). CDR3 coding DNA: TGTGCCAGCAGCCATTGGGACAGGGTGAGATACGGCTACACCTTC. Translated: CASSHWDRVRYGYTF.

This clone was seen just once. Here the CDR3 reads CATYAGTSDYEQYF. CDR3 coding DNA: TGTGCCACCTACGCCGGGACTAGCGACTACGAGCAGTACTTC. The chain couples TRBV5-6 to TRBJ2-7; 10 bases are a match to TRBD2. Germline values: CDR1 SGHDT, CDR2 YYEEEE. V was pared by 9 bases and J by 3 bases, with 9 bases of the junction left unmatched. This CDR3 comprises 14 residues.

The rearrangement joins TRBV11-2 to TRBJ1-3; the D is unclear. Per the germline V gene, CDR1 is SGHAT and CDR2 is FQNNGV. V was pared by 7 bases and J by 0 bases, with 7 bases between. This CDR3 comprises 13 residues. Written as DNA, the CDR3 is TGTGCCAGCACTAGCTACTCTGGAAACACCATATATTTT. It yields the protein CASTSYSGNTIYF.

V and J are TRBV5-1 and TRBJ1-1; 7 nucleotides line up with TRBD1. Germline values: CDR1 SGHRS, CDR2 YFSETQ. The V and J ends lost 6 bases and 1 base, in that order; junction bases with no gene match: 3. The CDR3 has 13 amino acids. The CDR3 nucleotides are TGCGCCAGCACCGAGGGGGCGAACACTGAAGCTTTCTTT. Encoded protein: CASTEGANTEAFF. Full variable domain (rest looked up from reference TRBV5-1 and TRBJ1-1): KAGVTQTPRYLIKTRGQQVTLSCSPISGHRSVSWYQQTPGQGLQFLFEYFSETQRNKGNFPGRFSGRQFSNSRSEMNVSTLELGDSALYLCASTEGANTEAFFGQGTRLTVV.

The rearrangement joins TRBV3-1 (or the pseudogene TRBV3-2) to TRBJ2-2, with TRBD1 matching 8 bases. V gave up 1 base and J gave up 6 bases; unmatched junction bases: 19. CDR1 LGHDT and CDR2 YNNKEL come from the germline V gene (reference sequence). The CDR3 is made up of 20 amino acids. CDR3 nucleotide sequence: TGTGCCAGCAGCCAAGCTATGGACAGGGAGGTTTTTTTAGAGTCCGGGGAGCTGTTTTTT. As protein: CASSQAMDREVFLESGELFF.

The table lists this clone with a few counts. The chain has TRBV19 and TRBJ1-4, with 7 bases fitting TRBD1. This CDR3 has 16 amino acids. V lost 6 bases and J lost 6; bases outside the gene matches: 13. The germline V gene has CDR1 LNHDA and CDR2 SQIVND (reference sequence). The CDR3 protein is CASSSTETGRHEKLFF. CDR3 coding DNA: TGTGCCAGTAGCTCGACCGAGACAGGGAGGCATGAAAAACTGTTTTTT.

The CDR3 DNA follows: TGTGCCATCAGTGCGGGGGGTGGCAATCAGCCCCAGCATTTT. Its protein is CAISAGGGNQPQHF. V usage is TRBV10-3 and J usage is TRBJ1-5; weak D call: TRBD1 (5 bases). The germline V gene encodes CDR1 ENHRY and CDR2 SYGVKD. V was trimmed by 4 bases and J by 2 bases, leaving 9 bases between them. The CDR3 runs 14 residues.